These 17 T cell receptor beta chains share one sample of origin, sequenced in a study of T-cell memory formation after mild COVID-19 (dated by TCRdb to about 2021). Preparation of the library involved 5' RACE. The data were produced on an Illumina NovaSeq 6000. TCRdb took the public reads, trimmed them with fastp at Q25, ran MiXCR for clone calling and kept in-frame beta chains. Here each entry gathers all rows of one CDR3 protein and keeps the most common genes and DNA. This sample holds about 270,000 distinct CDR3 sequences; around 17% were observed only once. The top ten clonotypes cover roughly a fifth of the sample. Material for sequencing was PBMCs or a T cell subset sorted from them (not recorded which). The source is a man in his late teens or twenties who had mild COVID-19 (a few samples of this study predate the infection). The sample titles of this study are shuffled in the database, so cell type and time point are left out; the donor was told from shared clones.

The genes are TRBV5-1 and TRBJ2-5; 7 nucleotides line up with TRBD2. The junction had 8 bases not matched to a gene; V was cut back by 2 bases and J by 4 bases. This CDR3 comprises 15 residues. Germline V gene sequence: CDR1 SGHRS, CDR2 YFSETQ. CDR3 nucleotides: TGCGCCAGCAGCTTCGGACTAGGTGGGGGAGAGACCCAGTACTTC. Its protein product is CASSFGLGGGETQYF.

This chain uses TRBV10-3 with TRBJ2-7; D unclear. V dropped 3 bases and J dropped 2 bases, with 2 bases sitting between them. This CDR3 spans 11 amino acids. Germline V CDR1 and CDR2: ENHRY, SYGVKD. As DNA, the CDR3 is TGTGCCATCAGTGACGCCTACGAGCAGTACTTC. This sequence encodes CAISDAYEQYF.

This clonotype was seen a few times. The chain combines TRBV7-9 with TRBJ1-4, with D perhaps TRBD1 (6 bases). The CDR3 has 14 residues. Germline-derived CDR1 and CDR2 are SEHNR and FQNEAQ (reference sequence). V lost 4 bases and J lost 7, with 13 bases in between. CDR3 sequence (DNA): TGTGCCAGCAGCTCCACAGGGTTGGTTGAAAAACTGTTTTTT. Amino acids: CASSSTGLVEKLFF.

Only a few counts were recorded for this clonotype. The V gene is TRBV6-6, the J gene TRBJ1-3, with a possible D match to TRBD1 (5 bases). The germline V and J ends were trimmed by 8 bases and 2 bases, with 13 bases remaining between them. CDR3 size: 14 residues. Germline loops: CDR1 MNHNY, CDR2 SVGAGI (reference sequence). The DNA for the CDR3 is TGTGCCAGCGGTAACAGGAAACCTGGAAACACCATATATTTT. It is translated as CASGNRKPGNTIYF.

The rearrangement uses TRBV24-1 and TRBJ2-1; D not resolved. Germline loops: CDR1 KGHDR, CDR2 SFDVKD. This CDR3 is built from 14 residues. The V and J ends lost 1 base and 2 bases respectively, with 5 bases between them. This CDR3 is CATSDFSAYNEQFF. DNA of the CDR3: TGTGCCACCAGTGATTTCAGCGCCTACAATGAGCAGTTCTTC.

This clonotype was found a few times. The chain couples TRBV7-2 to TRBJ1-1; D is unresolved. The CDR3 has 13 amino acids. CDR1 SGHTA and CDR2 FQGNSA come from the germline V gene. The V end was cut by 3 bases, the J end by 7 bases, with 12 bases between. The CDR3 loop reads CASSFSVGFEAFF. For the CDR3, the DNA is TGTGCCAGCAGCTTTAGCGTTGGGTTTGAAGCTTTCTTT.

This chain connects TRBV7-9 to TRBJ2-3, with TRBD1 matching 12 bases. The CDR3 length is 17 residues. From germline, CDR1 is SEHNR and CDR2 FQNEAQ (reference sequence). V trimming: 5 bases; J trimming: 4 bases; junction bases outside the gene matches: 10. In nucleotides, the CDR3 is TGTGCCAGCAGCGGAATGGACGGGACAGGGGGCGCAGATACGCAGTATTTT. This encodes CASSGMDGTGGADTQYF.

The gene calls are TRBV20-1 and TRBJ2-5; D perhaps matches TRBD2 (5 bases). Trimming cost V 6 bases and J 4 bases, with 24 bases left between them. Germline V gene data show CDR1 as DFQATT and CDR2 as SNEGSKA (reference sequence). The CDR3 has 16 residues. The CDR3 DNA reads TGCAGTGCCATTCGTTCAAGGACTGGATCCGGAGAGACCCAGTACTTC. It codes for CSAIRSRTGSGETQYF.

The chain couples TRBV29-1 to TRBJ2-7; TRBD1 aligns across 8 bases. V shed 6 bases and J 2 bases; nucleotides not matched to a gene: 6. The CDR3 consists of 13 residues. Germline V CDR1 and CDR2: SQVTM, ANQGSEA. The CDR3 protein is CSVVRQGPYEQYF. In nucleotides, the CDR3 is TGCAGCGTCGTGAGACAGGGGCCCTACGAGCAGTACTTC.

V is TRBV7-2 and J is TRBJ1-1; no firm D call. The V end was cut by 3 bases, the J end by 1 base, with 9 bases between. Looked up from germline, CDR1 is SGHTA and CDR2 is FQGNSA. The CDR3 covers 14 residues. CDR3 sequence reads: CASSFGFENTEAFF. CDR3 coding DNA: TGTGCCAGCAGCTTCGGGTTTGAGAACACTGAAGCTTTCTTT.

In its sample, this clonotype was seen a few times. The V and J genes are TRBV4-3 and TRBJ2-4; perhaps D is TRBD1 or TRBD2 (6 bases each). Germline loops: CDR1 LGHNA, CDR2 YSLEER. This CDR3 region has 16 residues. Trimming removed 1 base from V and 7 bases from J, with 17 bases in between. Here the CDR3 reads CASSQGWGAVLNIQYF. In nucleotides, the CDR3 is TGCGCCAGCAGCCAAGGGTGGGGGGCCGTCTTGAACATTCAGTACTTC.

This chain joins TRBV20-1 and TRBJ2-5, with D possibly being TRBD2 (6 bases). Germline-derived CDR1 and CDR2 are DFQATT and SNEGSKA (reference sequence). Trimming left V 7 bases short and J 5 bases short, with 23 bases between. This CDR3 is built from 15 residues. CDR3 residues: CSVVPQGLTWETQYF. As DNA, the CDR3 is TGCAGTGTAGTCCCCCAGGGACTGACGTGGGAGACCCAGTACTTC.

Only a few counts were recorded for this clonotype. The gene calls are TRBV12-3 or TRBV12-4 and TRBJ2-6; D unclear. This CDR3 contains 14 residues. V lost 3 bases and J 3 bases, leaving 6 bases between the germline ends. The CDR3 DNA reads TGTGCCAGCAGTTTTGGGGTTGGGGCCAACGTCCTGACTTTC. Its translation: CASSFGVGANVLTF.

In its sample, this clonotype was seen many times. This chain joins TRBV12-3 or TRBV12-4 and TRBJ2-5; no clear D gene. Trimming stripped 3 bases from V and 3 bases from J, with 11 bases between. The CDR3 has 14 residues. The CDR3 DNA sequence: TGTGCCAGCAGTTTTTCGGAGTACGAAGAGACCCAGTACTTC. It yields the protein CASSFSEYEETQYF.

The chain employs TRBV20-1 and TRBJ2-7; 7 positions match TRBD2. Germline-derived CDR1 and CDR2 are DFQATT and SNEGSKA (reference sequence). Trimming took 6 bases from V and 5 from J; bases not matched to a gene: 10. The CDR3 contains 13 residues. This chain's CDR3 is CSATGTNAHEQYF. CDR3 coding DNA: TGCAGTGCGACCGGGACTAACGCCCACGAGCAGTACTTC.

This clonotype turned up a few times. This rearrangement joins TRBV10-3 to TRBJ2-1, with 7 bases identical to TRBD1. Germline V gene sequence: CDR1 ENHRY, CDR2 SYGVKD. The CDR3 is 13 residues long. J lost 8 bases, V lost 6 bases, and 7 bases had no gene match. The CDR3 loop is CAIRTGTRDEQFF. The CDR3 nucleotides are TGTGCCATCAGGACAGGGACGAGAGATGAGCAGTTCTTC.

This chain joins TRBV7-2 and TRBJ2-7; 11 bases are a match to TRBD2. The CDR3 extends over 14 amino acids. Per germline, CDR1 SGHTA and CDR2 FQGNSA. Trimming removed 5 bases from V and 4 bases from J; junction bases left unmatched: 4. This CDR3 is CASSMTSGVYEQYF. The CDR3 region has the DNA TGTGCCAGCAGCATGACTAGCGGGGTGTACGAGCAGTACTTC.